Below are 32 T cell receptor beta chains sequenced from a single sample in a study of T cell responses to AZD1222 COVID-19 vaccine. Produced via immunoSEQ multiplex PCR; TCRdb's table is partial and in-frame only. In the table there are about 56,000 clones, approximately 86% of which are singletons. This sample comprised peripheral blood, obtained 28 days after the second AZD1222 dose. These receptors all stem from an adult who received the AZD1222 COVID-19 vaccine.

The chain has TRBV5-1 and TRBJ2-5, with 8 bases lining up with TRBD1. V lost 0 bases and J lost 5; bases outside the gene matches: 9. Germline V gene lookup returns CDR1 SGHRS and CDR2 YFSETQ. The CDR3 is 16 residues long. The DNA for the CDR3 is TGCGCCAGCAGCTTGGGGGACAGGACCATTGGGGAGACCCAGTACTTC. It is translated as CASSLGDRTIGETQYF. Variable domain in full (rest from reference TRBV5-1 and TRBJ2-5): KAGVTQTPRYLIKTRGQQVTLSCSPISGHRSVSWYQQTPGQGLQFLFEYFSETQRNKGNFPGRFSGRQFSNSRSEMNVSTLELGDSALYLCASSLGDRTIGETQYFGPGTRLLVL.

The chain combines TRBV29-1 with TRBJ1-6; perhaps TRBD1 as D (5 bases). Trimming removed 3 bases at V and 5 bases at J, with 14 bases between. This CDR3 contains 15 residues. Germline V gives CDR1 SQVTM, CDR2 ANQGSEA. Written as DNA, the CDR3 is TGCAGCGTTGAGATGGAGGGGATCGATAATTCACCCCTCCACTTT. It translates to CSVEMEGIDNSPLHF. The full variable domain, in which reference TRBV29-1 and TRBJ1-6 provide the parts outside the CDR3, is SAVISQKPSRDICQRGTSLTIQCQVDSQVTMMFWYRQQPGQSLTLIATANQGSEATYESGFVIDKFPISRPNLTFSTLTVSNMSPEDSSIYLCSVEMEGIDNSPLHFGNGTRLTVT.

This chain links TRBV29-1 with TRBJ2-5, with D tentatively TRBD2 (6 bases). Per the germline V gene, CDR1 is SQVTM and CDR2 is ANQGSEA. This CDR3 region has 14 residues. Trimming pared 3 bases from V and 3 bases from J, leaving 14 bases between. CDR3 protein: CSVEGRGTEETQYF. The CDR3 bases are TGCAGCGTTGAGGGACGGGGGACCGAAGAGACCCAGTACTTC. Looking up the rest from reference TRBV29-1 and TRBJ2-5 gives the full variable domain: SAVISQKPSRDICQRGTSLTIQCQVDSQVTMMFWYRQQPGQSLTLIATANQGSEATYESGFVIDKFPISRPNLTFSTLTVSNMSPEDSSIYLCSVEGRGTEETQYFGPGTRLLVL.

In regard to this clone: Sequence at one end of the junction differs from germline and may be a read error. The chain employs TRBV27 and TRBJ1-6; the D is unclear. CDR1 is MNHEY, CDR2 SMNVEV, per germline (reference sequence). There are 14 residues in the CDR3. The chain's CDR3 is CASSLRTGNSALHF. CDR3 bases: TGTGCCAGCAGTCTCCGGACTGGGAATTCAGCCCTCCACTTT.

There are a few counts of this clone. The chain recombines TRBV20-1 with TRBJ1-6; weak D call: TRBD1 (6 bases). CDR3 length: 12 residues. In germline, CDR1 is DFQATT, CDR2 SNEGSKA (reference sequence). V was shortened by 3 bases and J by 10 bases, with 10 bases between the two germline ends. The CDR3 sequence is CSASQGNSPLHF. CDR3 nucleotide sequence: TGCAGTGCTAGTCAGGGGAACTCACCCCTCCACTTT.

The J gene is TRBJ2-2, the V gene TRBV5-1; 11 bases agree with TRBD2. This CDR3 is 18 amino acids long. The germline V gene encodes CDR1 SGHRS and CDR2 YFSETQ. The V gene end was trimmed by 3 bases and the J gene end by 5 bases; junction bases not matched to a gene: 12. The CDR3 loop is CASSSGGTSGPGTGELFF. The CDR3, as DNA: TGCGCCAGCAGCTCGGGGGGGACTAGCGGACCTGGAACCGGGGAGCTGTTTTTT.

The chain couples TRBV13 to TRBJ1-3, with D possibly being TRBD1 (5 bases). The CDR3 runs 18 residues. V was cut by 0 bases and J by 0 bases, with 15 bases left in between. Germline V gives CDR1 PRHDT, CDR2 FYEKMQ (reference sequence). CDR3 protein: CASSLGNRGPSSGNTIYF. The CDR3 DNA reads as TGTGCCAGCAGCTTAGGCAACCGGGGACCGAGCTCTGGAAACACCATATATTTT. The full variable domain, in which reference TRBV13 and TRBJ1-3 provide the parts outside the CDR3, is AAGVIQSPRHLIKEKRETATLKCYPIPRHDTVYWYQQGPGQDPQFLISFYEKMQSDKGSIPDRFSAQQFSDYHSELNMSSLELGDSALYFCASSLGNRGPSSGNTIYFGEGSWLTVV.

The chain recombines TRBV6-2 or TRBV6-3 with TRBJ1-2; the D gene is possibly TRBD1 (5 bases). Trimming took 3 bases from V and 8 from J, leaving 19 bases between them. Germline assignment: CDR1 MNHEY and CDR2 SVGEGT. This CDR3 region has 15 residues. The CDR3 loop reads CASSYFDSPPRGYTF. The CDR3 DNA is TGTGCCAGCAGTTATTTTGACAGCCCCCCTCGGGGCTACACCTTC.

The J gene is TRBJ1-3, the V gene TRBV19; 7 nucleotides align to TRBD1. With V trimmed by 10 bases and J by 0 bases, 6 bases remained unmatched. Germline loops: CDR1 LNHDA, CDR2 SQIVND (reference sequence). The CDR3 covers 14 residues. The CDR3 bases are TGTGCCACCCGGGACAGATCCTCTGGAAACACCATATATTTT. Protein sequence: CATRDRSSGNTIYF.

The chain recombines TRBV28 with TRBJ1-2; D is perhaps TRBD1 (5 bases). Between the trimmed V and J ends, which lost 7 bases and 4 bases, there was a span of 13 bases. The CDR3 loop spans 13 amino acids. CDR1 and CDR2 (germline): MDHEN, SYDVKM. CDR3 protein: CASKSQGFYGYTF. CDR3 coding DNA: TGTGCCAGCAAGTCGCAGGGATTCTATGGCTACACCTTC.

J is TRBJ1-5 and V is TRBV4-2; D ambiguous. Germline values: CDR1 LGHNA, CDR2 YNFKEQ. CDR3 length equals 15 residues. V shed 0 bases and J shed 2 bases, with 8 bases lying between them. CDR3 protein: CASSQDQAGNQPQHF. DNA of the CDR3: TGTGCCAGCAGCCAAGATCAGGCTGGCAATCAGCCCCAGCATTTT.

The chain carries TRBV28 and TRBJ1-2, with TRBD1 as a possible D gene (5 bases). V lost 6 bases to trimming and J lost 2 bases, with 16 bases between them. The CDR3 sequence is 15 residues long. CDR1 is MDHEN, CDR2 SYDVKM, per germline. The CDR3 sequence is CASRTSGGINYGYTF. CDR3 sequence (DNA): TGTGCCAGCAGGACCAGTGGGGGAATCAACTATGGCTACACCTTC.

J is TRBJ1-5 and V is TRBV11-2; possibly TRBD1 for D (6 bases). CDR3 length: 13 amino acids. Germline CDR1 SGHAT, CDR2 FQNNGV. The ends were cut back, 5 bases at V and 7 bases at J, with 12 bases in the middle. The CDR3, as DNA: TGTGCCAGCAGCCCCCAAGGGGGGCAGCCCCAGCATTTT. Its translation: CASSPQGGQPQHF.

This sequence joins TRBV5-1 and TRBJ1-1; perhaps TRBD1 as D (5 bases). Trimming removed 5 bases from V and 1 base from J, with 18 bases in between. The CDR3 has 16 residues. Per the germline V gene, CDR1 is SGHRS and CDR2 is YFSETQ. The CDR3 loop reads CASRYSSRQTNTEAFF. CDR3 in DNA: TGCGCCAGCAGATACTCTTCCCGACAGACGAACACTGAAGCTTTCTTT.

The chain joins TRBV7-2 to TRBJ2-7, with no clear D. Per germline, CDR1 SGHTA and CDR2 FQGNSA. The CDR3 extends over 16 amino acids. Trimming cost V 5 bases and J 1 base, with 18 bases left between them. This CDR3 reads CASSPFGGVPSYEQYF. CDR3 DNA sequence: TGTGCCAGCAGCCCGTTTGGTGGGGTTCCTTCCTACGAGCAGTACTTC.

V and J are TRBV2 and TRBJ2-7; D might be TRBD1 (5 bases). CDR3 length: 12 amino acids. From germline, CDR1 is SNHLY and CDR2 FYNNEI. V was cut by 6 bases and J by 1 base, with 7 bases left in between. CDR3 nucleotide sequence: TGTGCCAGCAGGGCAGGGTCCTACGAGCAGTACTTC. This codes for CASRAGSYEQYF.

The V gene is TRBV6-1, the J gene TRBJ2-4; perhaps TRBD1 as D (6 bases). The CDR3 spans 19 residues. Trimming cost V 4 bases and J 3 bases, with 25 bases left between them. Germline values: CDR1 MNHNS, CDR2 SASEGT. CDR3 sequence (DNA): TGTGCCAGCAGTGTTATACAGGGAGATTTTCGAAGGCACAAAAACATTCAGTACTTC. Encoded protein: CASSVIQGDFRRHKNIQYF.

J is TRBJ2-3 and V is TRBV24-1; tentative D call: TRBD1 (7 bases). Germline V gives CDR1 KGHDR, CDR2 SFDVKD. The ends were cut back, 4 bases at V and 2 bases at J, with 12 bases in the middle. The length of the CDR3 is 15 residues. CDR3 protein: CATSDRQGLTDTQYF. The CDR3 bases are TGTGCCACCAGTGACAGACAGGGACTCACAGATACGCAGTATTTT.

V usage is TRBV4-1 and J usage is TRBJ1-5, with D unclear. V was shortened by 0 bases and J by 2 bases, with 8 bases between the two germline ends. The CDR3 has 15 amino acids. Germline CDR1 and CDR2: MGHRA and YSYEKL. CDR3 DNA sequence: TGCGCCAGCAGCCAAGATCGGCCAGGCAATCAGCCCCAGCATTTT. Its translation: CASSQDRPGNQPQHF.

The chain recombines TRBV18 with TRBJ2-4, with 7 positions matching TRBD2. This CDR3 region has 18 residues. J was trimmed by 0 bases and V by 3 bases; bases with no gene match: 11. The germline V gene encodes CDR1 KGHSH and CDR2 LQKENI. The CDR3 region has the DNA TGTGCCAGCTCACCTGCGATGCGAGGGAGGGGAGCCAAAAACATTCAGTACTTC. Its protein product is CASSPAMRGRGAKNIQYF. The whole variable domain, filled in from reference TRBV18 and TRBJ2-4, reads NAGVMQNPRHLVRRRGQEARLRCSPMKGHSHVYWYRQLPEEGLKFMVYLQKENIIDESGMPKERFSAEFPKEGPSILRIQQVVRGDSAAYFCASSPAMRGRGAKNIQYFGAGTRLSVL.

V usage is TRBV27 and J usage is TRBJ1-2, with no clear D. The germline V gene has CDR1 MNHEY and CDR2 SMNVEV (reference sequence). Trimming left V 2 bases short and J 5 bases short, with 9 bases between. This CDR3 is 13 amino acids long. This CDR3 is CASSLRPLYGYTF. DNA for the CDR3: TGTGCCAGCAGTTTACGGCCCTTATATGGCTACACCTTC.

The chain is built from TRBV28 and TRBJ2-2; D not certain. The CDR3 is made up of 14 amino acids. CDR1 MDHEN and CDR2 SYDVKM come from the germline V gene. Trimming cost V 1 base and J 4 bases, with 7 bases left between them. DNA of the CDR3: TGTGCCAGCAGTTTATCGAGTCCCACCGGGGAGCTGTTTTTT. This encodes CASSLSSPTGELFF.

The chain combines TRBV10-1 with TRBJ2-7, with 9 bases lining up with TRBD2. The CDR3 has 16 residues. The J segment lost 0 bases and the V segment lost 3 bases, leaving 6 bases of the junction unmatched. CDR1 and CDR2 (germline): WNHNN, SYGVQD (reference sequence). The CDR3: CASSDRLAGSSYEQYF. DNA for the CDR3: TGCGCCAGCAGTGACCGGCTAGCGGGATCCTCCTACGAGCAGTACTTC.

The rearrangement uses TRBV5-1 and TRBJ2-1; no firm D call. Germline CDR1 reads SGHRS; CDR2 reads YFSETQ. Trimming cost V 2 bases and J 0 bases, with 3 bases left between them. This CDR3 comprises 13 residues. This CDR3 reads CASSFGSYNEQFF. In DNA form, the CDR3 reads TGCGCCAGCAGCTTCGGCTCCTACAATGAGCAGTTCTTC.

The rearrangement joins TRBV29-1 to TRBJ2-5, with TRBD2 matching over 14 bases. The length of the CDR3 is 17 residues. J was trimmed by 4 bases and V by 4 bases; bases with no gene match: 11. Per germline, CDR1 SQVTM and CDR2 ANQGSEA. Here the CDR3 DNA reads TGCAGCGTTGGGAGACTAGCGGGAGGGACTTATGCAGAGACCCAGTACTTC. Amino acids: CSVGRLAGGTYAETQYF.

This sequence joins TRBV2 and TRBJ1-4; tentative D call: TRBD1 (6 bases). Trimming stripped 7 bases from V and 0 bases from J, with 15 bases between. The CDR3 spans 16 residues. Germline-derived CDR1 and CDR2 are SNHLY and FYNNEI. CDR3 bases: TGTGCCAGCATCATGGGACACTTTGCAACTAATGAAAAACTGTTTTTT. Amino acid sequence: CASIMGHFATNEKLFF.

This rearrangement joins TRBV6-5 to TRBJ1-1; D remains ambiguous. CDR1 is MNHEY, CDR2 SVGAGI, per germline. The CDR3 is 13 residues long. V was trimmed by 6 bases and J by 2 bases, leaving 10 bases between them. Here the CDR3 reads CASSPDGNTEAFF. CDR3 coding DNA: TGTGCCAGCAGCCCCGACGGCAACACTGAAGCTTTCTTT.

This chain links TRBV12-3 or TRBV12-4 with TRBJ2-1, with TRBD2 matching over 7 bases. V lost 5 bases and J lost 12; bases outside the gene matches: 7. CDR3 length equals 12 residues. CDR3 region: CASSLGLVVQFF. Written as DNA, the CDR3 is TGTGCCAGCAGTCTCGGACTAGTAGTGCAGTTCTTC.

This clone has more than one count but fewer than ten. This chain joins TRBV5-1 and TRBJ1-5, with a possible D match to TRBD1 (5 bases). CDR3 size: 13 residues. Trimming left V 7 bases short and J 6 bases short, with 14 bases between. Germline-derived CDR1 and CDR2 are SGHRS and YFSETQ. This chain's CDR3 is CASPGWVSQPQHF. The CDR3 DNA sequence: TGCGCCAGCCCAGGGTGGGTTAGTCAGCCCCAGCATTTT. Full variable domain (outside the CDR3, taken from reference TRBV5-1 and TRBJ1-5): KAGVTQTPRYLIKTRGQQVTLSCSPISGHRSVSWYQQTPGQGLQFLFEYFSETQRNKGNFPGRFSGRQFSNSRSEMNVSTLELGDSALYLCASPGWVSQPQHFGDGTRLSIL.

V is TRBV11-2 and J is TRBJ2-7; 7 bases line up with TRBD2. V was clipped by 6 bases and J by 4 bases; unmatched bases: 9. CDR1 and CDR2 (germline): SGHAT, FQNNGV. This CDR3 spans 14 amino acids. The CDR3 nucleotides are TGTGCCAGCAGTTCAGCGGGGAACCGTTACGAGCAGTACTTC. Protein: CASSSAGNRYEQYF.

The J gene is TRBJ2-2, the V gene TRBV2; the D gene is possibly TRBD2 (6 bases). Germline V lookup: CDR1 SNHLY, CDR2 FYNNEI. Trimming stripped 7 bases from V and 1 base from J, with 13 bases between. The length of the CDR3 is 15 residues. The CDR3, as DNA: TGTGCCAGCAAAAAACCCGGGGGGAACACCGGGGAGCTGTTTTTT. Translated: CASKKPGGNTGELFF.

The gene calls are TRBV5-1 and TRBJ2-1; D not resolved. The CDR3 is 16 residues long. The V end lost 0 bases, the J end lost 3 bases, and 13 bases lay between the germline ends. Germline lookup yields CDR1 SGHRS and CDR2 YFSETQ. The CDR3, as DNA: TGCGCCAGCAGCTTGGCCGTCGATCACCTCTACAATGAGCAGTTCTTC. Encoded protein: CASSLAVDHLYNEQFF.